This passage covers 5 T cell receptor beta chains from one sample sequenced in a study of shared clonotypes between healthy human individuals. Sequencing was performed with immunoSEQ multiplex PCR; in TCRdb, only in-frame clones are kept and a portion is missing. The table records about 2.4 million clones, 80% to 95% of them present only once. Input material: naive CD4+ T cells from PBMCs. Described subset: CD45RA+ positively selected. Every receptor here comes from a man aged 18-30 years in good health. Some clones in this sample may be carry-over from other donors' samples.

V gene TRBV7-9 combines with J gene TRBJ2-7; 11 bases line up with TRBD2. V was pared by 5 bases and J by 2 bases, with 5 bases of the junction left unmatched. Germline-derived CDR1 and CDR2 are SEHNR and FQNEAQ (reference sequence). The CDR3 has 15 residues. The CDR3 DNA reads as TGTGCCAGCAGCCCTCTAGCGGGAGGCCCCTACGAGCAGTACTTC. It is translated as CASSPLAGGPYEQYF.

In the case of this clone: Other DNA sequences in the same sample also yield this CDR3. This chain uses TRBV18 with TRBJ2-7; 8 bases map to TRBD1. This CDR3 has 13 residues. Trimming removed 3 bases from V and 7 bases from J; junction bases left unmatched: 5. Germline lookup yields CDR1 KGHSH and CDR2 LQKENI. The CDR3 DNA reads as TGTGCCAGCTCACCCCAACAGGGGGATGAGCAGTACTTC. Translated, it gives CASSPQQGDEQYF.

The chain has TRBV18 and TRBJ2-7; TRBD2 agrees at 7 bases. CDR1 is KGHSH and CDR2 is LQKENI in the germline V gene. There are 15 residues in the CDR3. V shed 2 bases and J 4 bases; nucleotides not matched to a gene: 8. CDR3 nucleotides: TGTGCCAGCTCACCATCCCCCGCGGGAGCTTACGAGCAGTACTTC. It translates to CASSPSPAGAYEQYF.

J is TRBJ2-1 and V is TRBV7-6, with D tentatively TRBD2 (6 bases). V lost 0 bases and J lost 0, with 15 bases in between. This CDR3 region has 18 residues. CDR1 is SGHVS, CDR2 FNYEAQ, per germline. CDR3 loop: CASSLAGGVRSSYNEQFF. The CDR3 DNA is TGTGCCAGCAGCTTAGCGGGCGGGGTCAGGAGCTCCTACAATGAGCAGTTCTTC.

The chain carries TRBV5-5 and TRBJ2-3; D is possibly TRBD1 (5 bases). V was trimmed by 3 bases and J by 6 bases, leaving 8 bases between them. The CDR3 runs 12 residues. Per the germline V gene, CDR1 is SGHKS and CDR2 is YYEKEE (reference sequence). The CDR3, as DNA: TGTGCCAGCAGCTGGGGCGCGGATACGCAGTATTTT. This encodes CASSWGADTQYF.